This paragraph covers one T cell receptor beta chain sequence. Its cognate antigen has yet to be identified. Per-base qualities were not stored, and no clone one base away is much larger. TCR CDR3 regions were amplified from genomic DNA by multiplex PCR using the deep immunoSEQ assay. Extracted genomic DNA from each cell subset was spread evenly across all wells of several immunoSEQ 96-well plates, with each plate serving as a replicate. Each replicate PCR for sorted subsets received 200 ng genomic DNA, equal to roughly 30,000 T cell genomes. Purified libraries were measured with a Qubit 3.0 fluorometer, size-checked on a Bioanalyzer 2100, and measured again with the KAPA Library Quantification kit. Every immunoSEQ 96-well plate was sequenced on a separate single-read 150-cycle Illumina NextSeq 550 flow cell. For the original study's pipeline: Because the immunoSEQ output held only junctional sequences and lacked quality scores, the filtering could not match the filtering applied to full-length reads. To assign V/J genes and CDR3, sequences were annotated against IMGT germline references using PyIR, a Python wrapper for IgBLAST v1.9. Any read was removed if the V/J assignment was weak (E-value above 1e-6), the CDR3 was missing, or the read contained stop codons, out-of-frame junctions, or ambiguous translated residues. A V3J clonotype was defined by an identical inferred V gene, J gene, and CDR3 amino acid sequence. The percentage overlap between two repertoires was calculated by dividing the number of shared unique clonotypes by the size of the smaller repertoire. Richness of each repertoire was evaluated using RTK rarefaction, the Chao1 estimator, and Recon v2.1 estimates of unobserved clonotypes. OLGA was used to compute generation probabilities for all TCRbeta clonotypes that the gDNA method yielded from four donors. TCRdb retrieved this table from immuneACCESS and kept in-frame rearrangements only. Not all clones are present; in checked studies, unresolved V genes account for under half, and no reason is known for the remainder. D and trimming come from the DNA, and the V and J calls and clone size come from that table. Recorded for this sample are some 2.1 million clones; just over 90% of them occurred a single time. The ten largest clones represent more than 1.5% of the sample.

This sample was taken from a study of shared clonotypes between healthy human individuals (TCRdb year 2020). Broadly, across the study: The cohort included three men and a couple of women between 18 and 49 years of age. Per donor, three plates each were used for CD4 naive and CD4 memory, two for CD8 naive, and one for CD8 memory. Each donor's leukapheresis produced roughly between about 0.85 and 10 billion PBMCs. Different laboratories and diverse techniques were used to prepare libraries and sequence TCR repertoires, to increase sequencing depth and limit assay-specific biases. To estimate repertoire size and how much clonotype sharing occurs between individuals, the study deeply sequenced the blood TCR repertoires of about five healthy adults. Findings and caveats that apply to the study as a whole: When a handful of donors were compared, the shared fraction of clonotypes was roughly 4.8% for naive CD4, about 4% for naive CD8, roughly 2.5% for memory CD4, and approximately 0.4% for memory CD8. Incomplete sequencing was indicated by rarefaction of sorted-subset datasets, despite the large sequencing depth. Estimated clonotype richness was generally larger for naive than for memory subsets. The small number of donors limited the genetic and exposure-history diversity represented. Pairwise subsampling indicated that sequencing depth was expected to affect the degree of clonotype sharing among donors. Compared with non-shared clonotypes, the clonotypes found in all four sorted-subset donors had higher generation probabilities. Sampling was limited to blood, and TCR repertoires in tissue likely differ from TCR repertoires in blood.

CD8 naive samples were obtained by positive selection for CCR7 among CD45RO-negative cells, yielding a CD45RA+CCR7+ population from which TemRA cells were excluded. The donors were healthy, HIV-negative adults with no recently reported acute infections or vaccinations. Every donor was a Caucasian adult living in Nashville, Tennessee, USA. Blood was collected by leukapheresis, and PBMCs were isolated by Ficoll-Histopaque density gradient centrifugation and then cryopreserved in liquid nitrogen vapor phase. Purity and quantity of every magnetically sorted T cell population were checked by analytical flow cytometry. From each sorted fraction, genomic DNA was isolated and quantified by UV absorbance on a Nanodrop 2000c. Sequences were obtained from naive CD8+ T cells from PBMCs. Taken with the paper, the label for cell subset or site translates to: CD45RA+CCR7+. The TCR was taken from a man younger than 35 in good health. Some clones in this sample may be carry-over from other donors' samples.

In nucleotides, the sequence is TGTGCCAGCAGTGTCAGGGCGCCCTATCAGCCCCAGCATTTT. This codes for CASSVRAPYQPQHF. The V gene is TRBV6-6 and the J gene is TRBJ1-5; possibly the D gene is TRBD1, per 5 matching bases. V is reduced by 5 bases and J by 5 bases, leaving a spacing of 13 bases between them. The germline V gene (reference sequence) specifies MNHNY as CDR1 and SVGAGI as CDR2. The CDR3 goes from the cysteine to the phenylalanine over 14 residues. The read is trimmed to its CDR3 DNA, 42 bases read in frame from base 1.